This TCR beta chain originates from a study of T-cell reconstitution after alpha-beta-depleted transplantation in children. Overall study results and limits: It was surviving recipient T cells and thymic progenitors that gave some patients high TCRbeta diversity at day 60. Several hundred expanded graft clones reportedly gave rise to the alpha-beta T cells present about two months after transplant.

The TCRbeta library incorporated unique molecular identifiers. MiXCR was run by TCRdb on the PCR reads, yielding one entry per CDR3 protein. The sample comprises 7,000 to 9,500 distinct CDR3 sequences, 12% of which are singletons, and around 50% rests with the top ten. This clonotype counts as medium-sized. What it binds is unknown. The TCR comes from a patient under 10 years old who had a stem cell transplant for inherited bone marrow failure, so the T cells may come from the graft donor. Sequenced material: PBMCs, mostly from graft donor cells, taken 60 days after TCRalphabeta/CD19-depleted stem cell transplant.

CDR3 protein: CASSRSYEQYF. Written as DNA, the CDR3 is TGTGCCAGCAGCCGCTCCTACGAGCAGTACTTC. The J gene is TRBJ2-7, the V gene TRBV3-1; D gene ambiguous. There are 11 residues in the CDR3. Trimming stripped 4 bases from V and 0 bases from J, with 1 base between. Germline-derived CDR1 and CDR2 are LGHDT and YNNKEL (reference sequence).